The next 20 T cell receptor beta chains were all read from a single sample in a study of OX40 agonist ivuxolimab in advanced cancers. Method: immunoSEQ multiplex PCR; TCRdb's copy keeps in-frame clones and lacks some. This table has around 20,000 clones, around two thirds appearing once. Here the sequenced sample was CD4+ or CD8+ T cells sorted from blood, taken in a trial of the OX40 agonist ivuxolimab. These receptors were taken from an adult with an advanced solid tumor such as melanoma, head and neck, liver or kidney cancer.

Here the CDR3 DNA reads TGCGCCAGCAGCCATTTAGCGGATGCTACCTACGAGCAGTACTTC. Protein: CASSHLADATYEQYF. V usage is TRBV4-3 and J usage is TRBJ2-7; possible D gene TRBD2, 6 bases. The CDR3 has 15 amino acids. V dropped 3 bases and J dropped 2 bases, with 14 bases sitting between them. Germline V lookup: CDR1 LGHNA, CDR2 YSLEER.

This chain joins TRBV27 and TRBJ1-2, with TRBD1 matching over 9 bases. The V and J ends lost 5 bases and 4 bases, in that order; junction bases with no gene match: 17. Germline V gene data show CDR1 as MNHEY and CDR2 as SMNVEV (reference sequence). The CDR3 loop spans 18 amino acids. Here the CDR3 DNA reads TGTGCCAGCAGTATGTCCGGGACAGGGCCCTTTTACCTCTATGGCTACACCTTC. As protein: CASSMSGTGPFYLYGYTF.

The V call is TRBV4-3, the J call TRBJ2-1; D unclear. Germline-derived CDR1 and CDR2 are LGHNA and YSLEER. This CDR3 is built from 15 residues. Trimming pared 0 bases from V and 2 bases from J, leaving 8 bases between. CDR3 protein: CASSQEGITYNEQFF. The DNA for the CDR3 is TGCGCCAGCAGCCAAGAAGGCATAACCTACAATGAGCAGTTCTTC.

This chain joins TRBV5-5 and TRBJ1-1, with D perhaps TRBD1 (5 bases). The CDR3 totals 13 residues. Germline values: CDR1 SGHKS, CDR2 YYEKEE (reference sequence). The V and J ends lost 6 bases and 5 bases respectively, with 14 bases between them. CDR3 in amino acids: CASTQVPRTEAFF. In DNA, the CDR3 is TGTGCCAGCACACAGGTCCCGAGAACTGAAGCTTTCTTT.

This clone is termed medium-sized (0.01 to 0.1%). The chain uses TRBV27 and TRBJ1-2, with D hard to call. The CDR3 runs to 13 residues. Germline CDR1 reads MNHEY; CDR2 reads SMNVEV (reference sequence). V lost 4 bases, J lost 4 bases, and 10 bases lay in between. CDR3 in DNA: TGTGCCAGCAGTTCTATCGACCGCTATGGCTACACCTTC. Translated: CASSSIDRYGYTF.

The chain combines TRBV9 with TRBJ2-5; the match to TRBD2 covers 12 bases. The CDR3 loop spans 16 amino acids. Germline V lookup: CDR1 SGDLS, CDR2 YYNGEE. The junction had 3 bases not matched to a gene; V was cut back by 3 bases and J by 0 bases. In DNA form, the CDR3 reads TGTGCCAGCAGCGCCCTAGCGGGAGGGTACCAAGAGACCCAGTACTTC. Residues: CASSALAGGYQETQYF.

The chain joins TRBV28 to TRBJ2-7; 10 bases are shared with TRBD2. J gave up 1 base and V 6 bases, and 3 bases lay outside the gene matches. The CDR3 sequence is 14 residues long. Germline V CDR1 and CDR2: MDHEN, SYDVKM. In nucleotides, the CDR3 is TGTGCCAGCAGCCCACTAGCGGGGTCCTACGAGCAGTACTTC. Residues: CASSPLAGSYEQYF. Full variable domain (rest looked up from reference TRBV28 and TRBJ2-7): DVKVTQSSRYLVKRTGEKVFLECVQDMDHENMFWYRQDPGLGLRLIYFSYDVKMKEKGDIPEGYSVSREKKERFSLILESASTNQTSMYLCASSPLAGSYEQYFGPGTRLTVT.

This clone was seen more than once but under ten times. This chain joins TRBV7-9 and TRBJ2-5; D might be TRBD1 or TRBD2, each matching 5 bases. This CDR3 is built from 16 residues. Per germline, CDR1 SEHNR and CDR2 FQNEAQ (reference sequence). Trimming removed 0 bases at V and 5 bases at J, with 16 bases between. The CDR3 DNA reads TGTGCCAGCAGCTTAGCGCAACAGGAACAGCGGGAGACCCAGTACTTC. It encodes CASSLAQQEQRETQYF.

J is TRBJ2-2 and V is TRBV7-6; perhaps TRBD2 as D (6 bases). The CDR3 totals 14 residues. CDR1 is SGHVS, CDR2 FNYEAQ, per germline. V shed 5 bases and J shed 4 bases, with 11 bases lying between them. The CDR3 DNA is TGTGCCAGCAGCGCCGCCGGGGGCACCGGGGAGCTGTTTTTT. Its translation: CASSAAGGTGELFF.

The V gene is TRBV18, the J gene TRBJ2-1; 12 bases line up with TRBD2. CDR3 length: 16 amino acids. The ends lost 4 bases at V and 4 bases at J; junction bases unmatched: 5. Germline V gives CDR1 KGHSH, CDR2 LQKENI. This chain's CDR3 is CASSLTLAGGYNEQFF. CDR3 bases: TGTGCCAGCTCACTTACACTAGCGGGAGGTTACAATGAGCAGTTCTTC.

The V and J genes are TRBV9 and TRBJ2-5; 9 bases align to TRBD2. The CDR3 is 14 residues long. V trimming: 3 bases; J trimming: 5 bases; junction bases outside the gene matches: 5. Per germline, CDR1 SGDLS and CDR2 YYNGEE. The CDR3 region has the DNA TGTGCCAGCAGCGCCCGGACTAGCGTGGAGACCCAGTACTTC. Amino acid sequence: CASSARTSVETQYF.

The genes are TRBV10-1 and TRBJ2-5; D gene unclear. Per germline, CDR1 WNHNN and CDR2 SYGVQD (reference sequence). Between the trimmed V and J ends, which lost 6 bases and 2 bases, there was a span of 7 bases. The CDR3 spans 12 residues. Written as DNA, the CDR3 is TGCGCCAGCAGAACACTACAAGAGACCCAGTACTTC. The encoded protein is CASRTLQETQYF.

The CDR3 region has the DNA TGCAGCGTTGAAGATCGGGGCACTGAAGCTTTCTTT. Translated, it gives CSVEDRGTEAFF. The chain uses TRBV29-1 and TRBJ1-1; D gene uncertain. V was shortened by 0 bases and J by 4 bases, with 6 bases between the two germline ends. CDR3 length: 12 residues. Germline values: CDR1 SQVTM, CDR2 ANQGSEA.

The rearrangement links TRBV11-1 to TRBJ1-1; TRBD1 matches at 7 bases. CDR1 SGHAT and CDR2 FQDESV come from the germline V gene (reference sequence). The CDR3 totals 15 residues. The J segment lost 5 bases and the V segment lost 0 bases, leaving 6 bases of the junction unmatched. Here the CDR3 reads CASSLAQGGETEAFF. CDR3 coding DNA: TGTGCCAGCAGCTTAGCTCAGGGGGGCGAGACTGAAGCTTTCTTT.

The rearrangement links TRBV2 to TRBJ2-7, with a tentative D call TRBD1 (7 bases). Trimming removed 10 bases at V and 1 base at J, with 11 bases between. CDR1 and CDR2 (germline): SNHLY, FYNNEI. There are 12 residues in the CDR3. The chain's CDR3 is CATQGGSYEQYF. The DNA for the CDR3 is TGTGCCACTCAGGGGGGATCCTACGAGCAGTACTTC.

A few counts support this clone. The chain is built from TRBV11-2 and TRBJ2-7, with 9 bases identical to TRBD2. The CDR3 consists of 13 residues. The trim removed 7 bases at V and 5 bases at J, leaving 6 bases unmatched. Per the germline V gene, CDR1 is SGHAT and CDR2 is FQNNGV. CDR3 sequence (DNA): TGTGCCAGCAAGTGGGCGGGAGGGCACGAGCAGTACTTC. Protein: CASKWAGGHEQYF.

The chain joins TRBV9 to TRBJ2-1; 8 nucleotides align to TRBD2. Trimming at V came to 0 bases and at J to 6 bases, leaving 5 bases not matched to a gene. The germline V gene has CDR1 SGDLS and CDR2 YYNGEE. The CDR3 totals 15 residues. The CDR3 loop reads CASSVGNSGINEQFF. The CDR3 DNA is TGTGCCAGCAGCGTAGGAAATAGCGGGATCAATGAGCAGTTCTTC.

V and J are TRBV2 and TRBJ1-2; D is unresolved. V was pared by 7 bases and J by 8 bases, with 20 bases between. This CDR3 has 14 amino acids. The germline V gene has CDR1 SNHLY and CDR2 FYNNEI. Written as DNA, the CDR3 is TGTGCCAGCATTGGGCGCAGCAGCGCGGAGGGCTACACCTTC. Protein sequence: CASIGRSSAEGYTF.

On this clone itself: One end of the junction does not line up with germline, which may come from a read error. V is TRBV28 and J is TRBJ2-7, with a weak D call TRBD1 (5 bases). The CDR3 loop spans 14 amino acids. CDR1 and CDR2 (germline): MDHEN, SYDVKM. The CDR3 coding sequence is TGTGCCAGCAGTTTAGCCCGACAGCCGAGTGAGCGGTACTTC. Translation gives CASSLARQPSERYF.

This chain joins TRBV5-1 and TRBJ1-1; D is ambiguous. Deletions cut 0 bases from V and 4 bases from J, with 1 base between. The CDR3 sequence is 11 residues long. CDR1 is SGHRS, CDR2 YFSETQ, per germline. CDR3 amino acids: CASSLGTEAFF. The CDR3, as DNA: TGCGCCAGCAGCTTGGGCACTGAAGCTTTCTTT. Combining the CDR3 with reference TRBV5-1 and TRBJ1-1 gives the whole variable domain KAGVTQTPRYLIKTRGQQVTLSCSPISGHRSVSWYQQTPGQGLQFLFEYFSETQRNKGNFPGRFSGRQFSNSRSEMNVSTLELGDSALYLCASSLGTEAFFGQGTRLTVV.